This entry describes one T cell receptor beta chain. The V gene's germline CDR1 is SGHVS and CDR2 FNYEAQ. Deletions cut 0 bases from V and 5 bases from J, with 8 bases between. This CDR3 spans 15 amino acids. The data are from a study of cytomegalovirus exposure and HLA in healthy donors. The PCR was carried out with 60 Vbeta primers and 13 Jbeta primers. This table comes from immunoSEQ multiplex PCR, and its TCRdb copy is limited to in-frame clones, with some not included. There are 150,000 to 200,000 clones in the sample; around 78% occur only once, and about 1.9% lies in the top ten. The TCR originated in a woman in her twenties or thirties in good health and CMV-seropositive. Source material: PBMCs. The chain employs TRBV7-6 and TRBJ1-6; a possible D gene is TRBD1 (6 bases). DNA of the CDR3: TGTGCCAGCAGCTTAGCTGAGGGGGATAATTCACCCCTCCACTTT. As protein: CASSLAEGDNSPLHF.